This TCR beta chain came from a study of control samples from healthy donors and cancer patients. Germline V gene sequence: CDR1 GTSNPN, CDR2 SVGIG (reference sequence). The CDR3 contains 12 residues. Trimming stripped 7 bases from V and 8 bases from J, with 14 bases between. Only in-frame clones appear in the TCRdb table, and some are missing; sequencing was by immunoSEQ multiplex PCR. The sample yields approximately 79,000 clones, over 75% seen once. The chain couples TRBV30 to TRBJ1-4; D unresolved. The sequence was collected from a man aged 45-65 years in good health. Sequenced input: blood. This CDR3 is CAYRVVREKLFF. CDR3 bases: TGTGCCTATAGGGTGGTTCGGGAAAAACTGTTTTTT. The whole variable domain, filled in from reference TRBV30 and TRBJ1-4, reads SQTIHQWPATLVQPVGSPLSLECTVEGTSNPNLYWYRQAAGRGLQLLFYSVGIGQISSEVPQNLSASRPQDRQFILSSKKLLLSDSGFYLCAYRVVREKLFFGSGTQLSVL.